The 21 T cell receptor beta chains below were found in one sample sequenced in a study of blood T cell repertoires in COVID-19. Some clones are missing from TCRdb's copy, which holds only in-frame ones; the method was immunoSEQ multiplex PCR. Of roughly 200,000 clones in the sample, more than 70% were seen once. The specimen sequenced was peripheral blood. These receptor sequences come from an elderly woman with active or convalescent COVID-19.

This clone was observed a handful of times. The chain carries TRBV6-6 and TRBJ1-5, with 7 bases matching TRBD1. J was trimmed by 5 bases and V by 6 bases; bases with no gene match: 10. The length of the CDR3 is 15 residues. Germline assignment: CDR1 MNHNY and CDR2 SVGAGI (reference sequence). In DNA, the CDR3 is TGTGCCAGCAGGACCGGGACAGCGATATATCAGCCCCAGCATTTT. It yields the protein CASRTGTAIYQPQHF.

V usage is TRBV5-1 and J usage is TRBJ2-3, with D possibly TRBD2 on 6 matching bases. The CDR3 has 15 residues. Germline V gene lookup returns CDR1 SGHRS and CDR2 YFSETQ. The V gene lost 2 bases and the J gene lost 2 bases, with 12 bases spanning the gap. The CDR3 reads CASSFDGGITDTQYF. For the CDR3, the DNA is TGCGCCAGCAGCTTCGACGGGGGAATCACAGATACGCAGTATTTT.

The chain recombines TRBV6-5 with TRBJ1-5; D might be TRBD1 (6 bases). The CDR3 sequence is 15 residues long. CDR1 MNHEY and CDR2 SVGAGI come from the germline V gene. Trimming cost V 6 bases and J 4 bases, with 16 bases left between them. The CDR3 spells CASRPWGQGNQPQHF. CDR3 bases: TGTGCCAGCAGACCTTGGGGGCAGGGGAATCAGCCCCAGCATTTT.

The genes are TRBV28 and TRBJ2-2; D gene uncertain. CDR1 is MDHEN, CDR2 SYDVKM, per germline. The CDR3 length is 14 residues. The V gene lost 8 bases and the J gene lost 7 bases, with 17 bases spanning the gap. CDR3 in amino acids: CASRLVWSGGELFF. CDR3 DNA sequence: TGTGCCAGCCGCTTGGTTTGGTCGGGCGGGGAGCTGTTTTTT.

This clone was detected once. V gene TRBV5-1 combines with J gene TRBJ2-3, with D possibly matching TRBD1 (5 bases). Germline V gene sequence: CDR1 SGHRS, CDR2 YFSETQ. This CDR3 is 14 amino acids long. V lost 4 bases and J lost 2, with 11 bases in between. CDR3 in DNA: TGCGCCAGCAGCGTGGACATGCACACAGATACGCAGTATTTT. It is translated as CASSVDMHTDTQYF.

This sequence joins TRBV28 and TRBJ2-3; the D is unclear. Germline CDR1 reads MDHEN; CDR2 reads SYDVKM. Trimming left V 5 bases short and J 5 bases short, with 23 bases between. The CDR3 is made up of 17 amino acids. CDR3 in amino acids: CASSPQNSHGLQDTQYF. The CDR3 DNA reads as TGTGCCAGCAGTCCACAGAATAGTCATGGTTTACAAGATACGCAGTATTTT.

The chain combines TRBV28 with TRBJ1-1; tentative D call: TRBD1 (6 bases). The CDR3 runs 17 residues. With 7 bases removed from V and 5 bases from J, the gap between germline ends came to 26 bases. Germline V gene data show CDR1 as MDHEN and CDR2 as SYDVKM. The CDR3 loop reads CASKSGIGGDGWTEAFF. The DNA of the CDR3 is TGTGCCAGCAAGAGTGGGATAGGGGGGGACGGGTGGACTGAAGCTTTCTTT.

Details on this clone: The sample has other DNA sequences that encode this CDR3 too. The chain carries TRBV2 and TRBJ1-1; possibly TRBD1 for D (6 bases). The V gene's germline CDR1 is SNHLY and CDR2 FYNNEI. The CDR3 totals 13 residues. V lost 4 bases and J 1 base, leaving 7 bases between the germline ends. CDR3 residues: CASSGQENTEAFF. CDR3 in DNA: TGTGCCAGCAGTGGACAGGAGAACACTGAAGCTTTCTTT.

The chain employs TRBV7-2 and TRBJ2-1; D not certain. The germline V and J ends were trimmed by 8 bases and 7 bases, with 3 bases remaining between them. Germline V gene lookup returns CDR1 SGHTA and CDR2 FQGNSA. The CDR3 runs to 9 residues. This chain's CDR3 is CASPNEQFF. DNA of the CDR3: TGTGCCAGCCCTAATGAGCAGTTCTTC.

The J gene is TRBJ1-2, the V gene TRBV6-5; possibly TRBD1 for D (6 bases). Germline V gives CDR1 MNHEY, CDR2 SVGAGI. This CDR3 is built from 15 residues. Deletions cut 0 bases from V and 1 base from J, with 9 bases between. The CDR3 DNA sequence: TGTGCCAGCAGTTACTCGGACAGCATTAACTATGGCTACACCTTC. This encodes CASSYSDSINYGYTF.

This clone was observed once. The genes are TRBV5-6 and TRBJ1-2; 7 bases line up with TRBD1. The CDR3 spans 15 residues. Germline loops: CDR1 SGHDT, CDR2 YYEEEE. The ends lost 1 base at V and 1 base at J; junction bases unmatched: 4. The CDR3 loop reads CASSLPGQSNYGYTF. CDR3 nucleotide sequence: TGTGCCAGCAGCTTGCCGGGACAGAGTAACTATGGCTACACCTTC.

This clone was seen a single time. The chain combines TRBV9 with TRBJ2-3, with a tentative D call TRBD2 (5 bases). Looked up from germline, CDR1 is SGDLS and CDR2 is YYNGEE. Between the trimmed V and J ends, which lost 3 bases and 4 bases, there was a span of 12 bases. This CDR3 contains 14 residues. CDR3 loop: CASSGTPVADTQYF. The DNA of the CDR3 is TGTGCCAGCAGCGGGACTCCCGTGGCAGATACGCAGTATTTT.

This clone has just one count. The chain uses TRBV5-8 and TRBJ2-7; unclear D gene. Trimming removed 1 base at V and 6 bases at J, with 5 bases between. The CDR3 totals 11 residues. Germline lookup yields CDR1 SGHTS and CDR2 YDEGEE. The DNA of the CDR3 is TGTGCCAGCAGCTTGAGCCTCGAGCAGTACTTC. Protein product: CASSLSLEQYF.

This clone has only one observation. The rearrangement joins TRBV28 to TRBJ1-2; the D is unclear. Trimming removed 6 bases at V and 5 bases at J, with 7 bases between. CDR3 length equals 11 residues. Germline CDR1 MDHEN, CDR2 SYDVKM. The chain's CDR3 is CASRLEYGYTF. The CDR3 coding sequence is TGTGCCAGCAGGCTGGAGTATGGCTACACCTTC.

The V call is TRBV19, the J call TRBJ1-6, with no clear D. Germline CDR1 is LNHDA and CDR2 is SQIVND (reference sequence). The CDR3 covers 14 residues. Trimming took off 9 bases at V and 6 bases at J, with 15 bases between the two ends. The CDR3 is CASSQRTGNSPLHF. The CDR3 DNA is TGTGCCAGCTCACAGCGGACGGGTAATTCACCCCTCCACTTT.

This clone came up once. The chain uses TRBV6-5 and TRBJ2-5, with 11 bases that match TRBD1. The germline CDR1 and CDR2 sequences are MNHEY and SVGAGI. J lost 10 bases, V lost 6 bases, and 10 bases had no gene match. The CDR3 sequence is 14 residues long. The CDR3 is CASRGQGDKSNQYF. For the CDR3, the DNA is TGTGCCAGCAGGGGACAGGGGGACAAGAGTAACCAGTACTTC.

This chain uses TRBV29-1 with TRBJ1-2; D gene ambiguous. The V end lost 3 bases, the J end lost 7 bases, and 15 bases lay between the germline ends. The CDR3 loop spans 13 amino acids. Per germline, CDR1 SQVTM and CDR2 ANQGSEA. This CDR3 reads CSVEEAISRGYTF. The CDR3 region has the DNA TGCAGCGTTGAGGAGGCAATCTCGCGTGGCTACACCTTC.

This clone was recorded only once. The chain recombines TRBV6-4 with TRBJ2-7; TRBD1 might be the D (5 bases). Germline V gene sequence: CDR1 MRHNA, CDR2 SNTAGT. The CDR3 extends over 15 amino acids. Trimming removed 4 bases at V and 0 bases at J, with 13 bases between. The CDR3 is CASSVNLGPSYEQYF. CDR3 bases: TGTGCCAGCAGTGTTAATCTGGGGCCCTCCTACGAGCAGTACTTC.

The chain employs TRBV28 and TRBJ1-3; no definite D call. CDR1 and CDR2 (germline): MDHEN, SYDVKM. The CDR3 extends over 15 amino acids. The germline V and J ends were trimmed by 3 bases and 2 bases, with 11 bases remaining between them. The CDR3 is CASSFGLATGNTIYF. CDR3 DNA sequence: TGTGCCAGCAGTTTTGGGCTCGCTACTGGAAACACCATATATTTT.

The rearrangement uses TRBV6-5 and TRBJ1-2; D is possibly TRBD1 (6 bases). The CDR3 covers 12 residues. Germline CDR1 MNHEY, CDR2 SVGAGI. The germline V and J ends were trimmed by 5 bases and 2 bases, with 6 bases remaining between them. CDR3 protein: CASSQGNYGYTF. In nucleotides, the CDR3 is TGTGCCAGCAGTCAGGGGAACTATGGCTACACCTTC.

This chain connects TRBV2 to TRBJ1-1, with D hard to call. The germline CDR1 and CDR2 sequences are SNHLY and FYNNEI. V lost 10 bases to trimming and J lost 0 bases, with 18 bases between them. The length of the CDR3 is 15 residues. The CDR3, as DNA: TGTGCCACGGGAACCAGACGGGAGATGAACACTGAAGCTTTCTTT. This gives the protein CATGTRREMNTEAFF.